This T cell receptor beta chain was profiled in a study of cytomegalovirus exposure and HLA in healthy donors. V was pared by 7 bases and J by 9 bases, with 15 bases of the junction left unmatched. CDR3 length: 15 residues. The germline V gene has CDR1 MDHEN and CDR2 SYDVKM. This table comes from immunoSEQ multiplex PCR, and its TCRdb copy is limited to in-frame clones, with some not included. Of approximately 90,000 clones listed, 95% to 97% were seen once; the top ten hold roughly 0.78%. The sequence was collected from a man between 18 and 35 years old in good health and CMV-seronegative. This chain joins TRBV28 and TRBJ1-5; 7 positions agree with TRBD1. What was sequenced was PBMCs. Written as DNA, the CDR3 is TGTGCCAGCAATCCTCGGGACAGCGGTTTTTGGCCCCAGCATTTT. Translating it yields CASNPRDSGFWPQHF.